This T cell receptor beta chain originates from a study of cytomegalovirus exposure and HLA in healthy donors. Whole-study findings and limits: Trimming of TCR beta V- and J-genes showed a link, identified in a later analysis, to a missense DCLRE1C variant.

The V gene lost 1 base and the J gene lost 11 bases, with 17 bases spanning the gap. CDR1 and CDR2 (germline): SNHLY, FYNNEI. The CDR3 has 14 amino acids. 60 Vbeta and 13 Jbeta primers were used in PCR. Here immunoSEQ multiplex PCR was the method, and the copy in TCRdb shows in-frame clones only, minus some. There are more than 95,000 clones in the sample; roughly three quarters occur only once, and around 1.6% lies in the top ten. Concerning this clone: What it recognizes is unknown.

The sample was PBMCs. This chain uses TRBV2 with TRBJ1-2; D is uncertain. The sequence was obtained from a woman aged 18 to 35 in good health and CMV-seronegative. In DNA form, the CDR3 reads TGTGCCAGCAGTGAAGTCAGGAAATGGTGGGAGTACACCTTC. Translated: CASSEVRKWWEYTF.